The 29 T cell receptor beta chains below all came from one sample that was sequenced in a study of T cells in Graves' hyperthyroidism and ophthalmopathy. TCR beta CDR3 regions were amplified from RNA transcripts. A first-round RT-PCR of the TCR CDR3 used the HTBI primer set. TCRdb re-derived calls from the multiplex PCR reads in MiXCR, one entry per CDR3 protein. Seen here are fewer than 600,000 distinct CDR3 sequences, 14% observed once, and the top ten hold around 13%. Sequenced input: blood. The source of these receptors is a woman aged 40 to 50 with Graves' hyperthyroidism.

This clonotype was found a few times. V and J are TRBV20-1 and TRBJ2-1; 7 bases fit TRBD2. The CDR3 is 11 amino acids. The trim removed 5 bases at V and 9 bases at J, leaving 4 bases unmatched. From germline, CDR1 is DFQATT and CDR2 SNEGSKA (reference sequence). CDR3 sequence: CSAPRLAEQFF. CDR3 nucleotide sequence: TGCAGTGCTCCTAGACTAGCTGAGCAGTTCTTC.

This clonotype was seen ten or more times. The rearrangement joins TRBV27 to TRBJ2-7, with 9 positions matching TRBD2. CDR1 and CDR2 (germline): MNHEY, SMNVEV (reference sequence). The CDR3 covers 16 residues. V was clipped by 6 bases and J by 6 bases; unmatched bases: 15. The CDR3 here is CASSPYGAGGTLEQYF. The DNA for the CDR3 is TGTGCCAGCAGCCCCTACGGAGCGGGAGGAACCCTCGAGCAGTACTTC.

The V call is TRBV20-1, the J call TRBJ2-2, with TRBD1 identical over 10 bases. This CDR3 comprises 15 residues. CDR1 is DFQATT, CDR2 SNEGSKA, per germline (reference sequence). V gave up 6 bases and J gave up 6 bases; unmatched junction bases: 10. CDR3 loop: CSARRDRGLPGELFF. The CDR3 nucleotides read TGCAGTGCACGCCGGGACAGGGGATTACCCGGGGAGCTGTTTTTT.

The chain combines TRBV4-2 with TRBJ2-6; D tentatively reads TRBD1 or TRBD2 (5 bases each). The CDR3 covers 17 residues. The ends were cut back, 4 bases at V and 0 bases at J, with 13 bases in the middle. Germline CDR1 reads LGHNA; CDR2 reads YNFKEQ. DNA for the CDR3: TGTGCCAGCAGCCGGGGGATTTCGGACTCTGGGGCCAACGTCCTGACTTTC. Its protein product is CASSRGISDSGANVLTF.

This clonotype was seen many times. J is TRBJ2-3 and V is TRBV7-2, with a possible D match to TRBD2 (5 bases). This CDR3 has 19 amino acids. From germline, CDR1 is SGHTA and CDR2 FQGNSA. Trimming took off 3 bases at V and 5 bases at J, with 27 bases between the two ends. DNA for the CDR3: TGTGCCAGCAGCTTTAGTATCCTAGCCCTCCGTGCAGGTGTAGATACGCAGTATTTT. It is translated as CASSFSILALRAGVDTQYF. Together with reference TRBV7-2 and TRBJ2-3, the CDR3 gives the full variable domain: GAGVSQSPSNKVTEKGKDVELRCDPISGHTALYWYRQSLGQGLEFLIYFQGNSAPDKSGLPSDRFSAERTGGSVSTLTIQRTQQEDSAVYLCASSFSILALRAGVDTQYFGPGTRLTVL.

In its sample, this clonotype was seen many times. V and J are TRBV28 and TRBJ2-3, with TRBD2 matching over 9 bases. This CDR3 is 13 amino acids long. The V segment lost 7 bases and the J segment 4 bases; nucleotides outside the gene matches: 3. Germline V gene data show CDR1 as MDHEN and CDR2 as SYDVKM. CDR3 in amino acids: CASMPSGADTQYF. The CDR3, as DNA: TGTGCCAGCATGCCTAGCGGGGCAGATACGCAGTATTTT.

The sample holds many counts of this clonotype. The chain recombines TRBV20-1 with TRBJ2-1; 13 positions agree with TRBD2. CDR1 is DFQATT and CDR2 is SNEGSKA in the germline V gene (reference sequence). The junction had 5 bases not matched to a gene; V was cut back by 4 bases and J by 8 bases. This CDR3 has 14 residues. CDR3 in amino acids: CSAKGLAGSDEQFF. As DNA, the CDR3 is TGCAGTGCTAAGGGACTAGCGGGATCGGATGAGCAGTTCTTC.

This clonotype appeared a few times. Possible read error: a much larger clone is one base away. The CDR3 does not end in the conserved phenylalanine or tryptophan, so this is likely a read error. The J gene is TRBJ2-1, the V gene TRBV2, with 9 bases that match TRBD2. V lost 6 bases, J lost 3 bases, and 3 bases stayed unmatched. Germline CDR1 reads SNHLY; CDR2 reads FYNNEI. CDR3 length equals 14 residues. CDR3 sequence reads: CASRKLAGYNEQFS. CDR3 sequence (DNA): TGTGCCAGCAGAAAACTAGCGGGCTACAATGAGCAGTTCTCC.

The chain carries TRBV18 and TRBJ2-5; the D is unclear. V dropped 2 bases and J dropped 0 bases, with 7 bases sitting between them. CDR1 and CDR2 from the germline V gene are KGHSH and LQKENI. The CDR3 has 14 amino acids. The CDR3 reads CASSPATHQETQYF. In nucleotides, the CDR3 is TGTGCCAGCTCACCAGCCACGCACCAAGAGACCCAGTACTTC.

This clonotype was seen repeatedly, ten times or more. The chain recombines TRBV20-1 with TRBJ2-3; the D gene could be TRBD1 or TRBD2 (5 bases each). The germline CDR1 and CDR2 sequences are DFQATT and SNEGSKA (reference sequence). Trimming cost V 6 bases and J 0 bases, with 13 bases left between them. The CDR3 is 14 residues long. The CDR3 nucleotides are TGCAGTGCCTTGCCCGGGGCTAGCACAGATACGCAGTATTTT. Translating it yields CSALPGASTDTQYF.

This clonotype has at least ten counts. Mismatch with germline at one junction end may stem from a read error. The CDR3 sequence is CASVLGGRSIDTQYF. The CDR3 DNA sequence: TGTGCCAGCGTCCTCGGCGGGAGAAGCATAGATACGCAGTATTTT. V usage is TRBV2 and J usage is TRBJ2-3, with TRBD2 matching over 7 bases. The germline V gene encodes CDR1 SNHLY and CDR2 FYNNEI. The CDR3 loop spans 15 amino acids.

The V gene is TRBV2, the J gene TRBJ1-5; 9 positions agree with TRBD1. Germline V CDR1 and CDR2: SNHLY, FYNNEI. The ends lost 6 bases at V and 2 bases at J; junction bases unmatched: 8. This CDR3 region has 16 residues. The CDR3 coding sequence is TGTGCCAGCAGAATGGGGACAGGGATAGGCAATCAGCCCCAGCATTTT. Protein product: CASRMGTGIGNQPQHF.

This clonotype showed up many times. The chain has TRBV2 and TRBJ2-7; possible D gene TRBD1, 6 bases. The V end was cut by 6 bases, the J end by 5 bases, with 20 bases between. The germline V gene encodes CDR1 SNHLY and CDR2 FYNNEI. This CDR3 spans 15 amino acids. CDR3 nucleotides: TGTGCCAGCAGCGGTCTCCAGGGGATGTTCGACGAGCAGTACTTC. This gives the protein CASSGLQGMFDEQYF.

This clonotype showed up many times. The gene calls are TRBV6-1 and TRBJ2-3, with D unclear. The V end was cut by 5 bases, the J end by 2 bases, with 8 bases between. Germline assignment: CDR1 MNHNS and CDR2 SASEGT. CDR3 size: 13 residues. CDR3 in amino acids: CASSSLNTDTQYF. In DNA form, the CDR3 reads TGTGCCAGCAGTTCCTTGAACACAGATACGCAGTATTTT.

This clonotype was observed a handful of times. The V gene is TRBV29-1, the J gene TRBJ2-4, with 7 bases fitting TRBD2. The CDR3 length is 16 residues. The ends lost 7 bases at V and 1 base at J; junction bases unmatched: 13. CDR1 is SQVTM, CDR2 ANQGSEA, per germline. CDR3 in DNA: TGCAGCGCTCATAGGTGCGGGGGATGGGCCAAAAACATTCAGTACTTC. Protein sequence: CSAHRCGGWAKNIQYF.

V is TRBV24-1 and J is TRBJ2-5; 7 nucleotides match TRBD1. The V gene's germline CDR1 is KGHDR and CDR2 SFDVKD. CDR3 size: 17 residues. V was pared by 4 bases and J by 5 bases, with 15 bases of the junction left unmatched. CDR3 sequence: CATSDPTRDSLSETQYF. The CDR3 DNA is TGTGCCACCAGTGACCCAACCCGGGACAGTCTTTCGGAGACCCAGTACTTC.

This clonotype has at least ten counts. The rearrangement joins TRBV5-1 to TRBJ2-6; 7 bases map to TRBD1. The V gene end was trimmed by 4 bases and the J gene end by 2 bases; junction bases not matched to a gene: 3. The CDR3 is made up of 15 amino acids. Germline loops: CDR1 SGHRS, CDR2 YFSETQ. CDR3 coding DNA: TGCGCCAGCAGCGACGACAGGGCTGGGGCCAACGTCCTGACTTTC. This gives the protein CASSDDRAGANVLTF.

The chain couples TRBV10-3 to TRBJ1-1, with D tentatively TRBD1 (5 bases). Trimming removed 6 bases at V and 0 bases at J, with 8 bases between. The CDR3 is made up of 13 amino acids. Germline V gives CDR1 ENHRY, CDR2 SYGVKD. CDR3 coding DNA: TGTGCCATCAGGGAGACAGTGAACACTGAAGCTTTCTTT. Its translation: CAIRETVNTEAFF.

This clonotype was seen at least ten times. V is TRBV28 and J is TRBJ2-7; 10 bases are shared with TRBD1. Per the germline V gene, CDR1 is MDHEN and CDR2 is SYDVKM. The J segment lost 2 bases and the V segment lost 6 bases, leaving 7 bases of the junction unmatched. CDR3 length: 15 amino acids. The CDR3 loop is CASSPGGQGAYEQYF. DNA for the CDR3: TGTGCCAGCAGCCCCGGAGGACAGGGGGCCTACGAGCAGTACTTC.

V gene TRBV20-1 combines with J gene TRBJ1-6; weak D call: TRBD1 (6 bases). Germline V gene lookup returns CDR1 DFQATT and CDR2 SNEGSKA (reference sequence). The CDR3 totals 17 residues. V dropped 1 base and J dropped 5 bases, with 18 bases sitting between them. Here the CDR3 DNA reads TGCAGTGCTAGAGCGGGGGGCGGACAGAAAAATAATTCACCCCTCCACTTT. It translates to CSARAGGGQKNNSPLHF.

Ten or more counts support this clonotype. This chain joins TRBV2 and TRBJ2-2; D not certain. V was clipped by 4 bases and J by 1 base, with 16 bases between them. CDR1 is SNHLY, CDR2 FYNNEI, per germline. This CDR3 comprises 17 residues. The CDR3 sequence: CASSGGIGVGNTGELFF. The DNA of the CDR3 is TGTGCCAGCAGTGGGGGTATTGGGGTAGGGAACACCGGGGAGCTGTTTTTT. The full variable domain, in which reference TRBV2 and TRBJ2-2 provide the parts outside the CDR3, is EPEVTQTPSHQVTQMGQEVILRCVPISNHLYFYWYRQILGQKVEFLVSFYNNEISEKSEIFDDQFSVERPDGSNFTLKIRSTKLEDSAMYFCASSGGIGVGNTGELFFGEGSRLTVL.

This clonotype was seen at least ten times. This chain joins TRBV28 and TRBJ2-1, with D maybe TRBD1 (6 bases). CDR3 length equals 15 residues. The V gene lost 6 bases and the J gene lost 9 bases, with 21 bases spanning the gap. The germline CDR1 and CDR2 sequences are MDHEN and SYDVKM. CDR3 in DNA: TGTGCCAGCAGCGGGACACCGGACAAGGCGGGTGAGCAGTTCTTC. Its translation is CASSGTPDKAGEQFF.

In this sample, this clonotype turned up once. The chain employs TRBV20-1 and TRBJ2-7; no clear D. The germline V gene has CDR1 DFQATT and CDR2 SNEGSKA (reference sequence). The CDR3 runs 12 residues. With 0 bases removed from V and 9 bases from J, the gap between germline ends came to 12 bases. The CDR3 here is CSARETPSGQYF. The DNA for the CDR3 is TGCAGTGCTAGAGAAACTCCCTCCGGGCAGTACTTC.

This clonotype was counted many times. Written as DNA, the CDR3 is TGCAGTGCTAGAGATTTCGCCAGGCGAAATAACAATGAGCAGTTCTTC. Its translation: CSARDFARRNNNEQFF. J is TRBJ2-1 and V is TRBV20-1; unclear D gene. Germline V CDR1 and CDR2: DFQATT, SNEGSKA (reference sequence). The CDR3 runs to 16 residues. V shed 0 bases and J shed 5 bases, with 17 bases lying between them.

This clonotype has more than one count but fewer than ten. This chain connects TRBV20-1 to TRBJ2-1; D remains unclear. The CDR3 runs 16 residues. V shed 3 bases and J shed 4 bases, with 19 bases lying between them. Germline lookup yields CDR1 DFQATT and CDR2 SNEGSKA (reference sequence). CDR3 in DNA: TGCAGTGCTAGGTCAAATAAGCCCCCACCGTACAATGAGCAGTTCTTC. Its translation is CSARSNKPPPYNEQFF.

The chain carries TRBV5-1 and TRBJ1-1; D is perhaps TRBD1 (5 bases). V dropped 4 bases and J dropped 4 bases, with 11 bases sitting between them. From germline, CDR1 is SGHRS and CDR2 YFSETQ. The CDR3 consists of 13 residues. The CDR3 here is CASSPGDATEAFF. CDR3 coding DNA: TGCGCCAGCAGCCCCGGGGACGCCACTGAAGCTTTCTTT.

On this clonotype: A much more abundant neighbour one base away suggests this may be a read error. CDR3 sequence reads: CASSWDQKNTQYF. CDR3 DNA sequence: TGTGCCAGCAGTTGGGACCAGAAAAACACTCAGTACTTC. This chain connects TRBV12-3 or TRBV12-4 to TRBJ2-4; possibly TRBD1 or TRBD2 for D (5 bases each). The CDR3 loop spans 13 amino acids.

This clonotype was observed a few times. The chain recombines TRBV6-1 with TRBJ2-2, with 8 bases identical to TRBD2. Germline V CDR1 and CDR2: MNHNS, SASEGT. Trimming removed 7 bases from V and 6 bases from J; junction bases left unmatched: 7. This CDR3 has 14 residues. The CDR3 loop is CASIAAGGPGELFF. CDR3 nucleotides: TGTGCCAGCATCGCTGCGGGAGGTCCCGGGGAGCTGTTTTTT.

This clonotype was counted between two and nine times. The V gene is TRBV2, the J gene TRBJ2-1; no definite D call. The CDR3 contains 13 residues. Trimming stripped 4 bases from V and 4 bases from J, with 8 bases between. In germline, CDR1 is SNHLY, CDR2 FYNNEI. The DNA for the CDR3 is TGTGCCAGCAGTGGTTTAGGTTACAATGAGCAGTTCTTC. As protein: CASSGLGYNEQFF.